This T cell receptor (beta chain) appears in the sequencing data of a study of blood T cell repertoires in COVID-19. Germline V gene sequence: CDR1 MGHRA, CDR2 YSYEKL. The J segment lost 4 bases and the V segment lost 5 bases, leaving 8 bases of the junction unmatched. CDR3 length: 15 residues. The assay was immunoSEQ multiplex PCR, and TCRdb's table has in-frame clones only and misses some. This sample yields under 400,000 clones, of which 70% to 90% are seen a single time; 1.6% belongs to the top ten. Remarks on this clone: Other DNA sequences of this sample code for an identical CDR3.

This sequence originates from a woman in her thirties with COVID-19, enrolled during active disease. What was sequenced was peripheral blood. The chain recombines TRBV4-1 with TRBJ2-1; 7 nucleotides agree with TRBD2. The CDR3 loop reads CASSLRGGGYNEQFF. The CDR3 DNA reads TGCGCCAGCAGCTTGCGCGGGGGTGGGTACAATGAGCAGTTCTTC.